This TCR beta chain comes out of a study of cytomegalovirus exposure and HLA in healthy donors. With 60 Vbeta and 13 Jbeta primers, the PCR was carried out. The data were produced by immunoSEQ multiplex PCR, yet TCRdb's version contains in-frame clones alone and is incomplete. The sample consists of 90,000 to 120,000 clones, 65% to 80% of them appearing once. This CDR3 is 13 amino acids long. Trimming pared 2 bases from V and 4 bases from J, leaving 9 bases between. CDR1 is SGHKS, CDR2 YYEKEE, per germline (reference sequence). The sequence was obtained from a woman between 40 and 55 years old in good health and CMV-seronegative. Sequencing was done on a sample of PBMCs. The chain couples TRBV5-5 to TRBJ1-1; no clear D gene. The CDR3 nucleotides read TGTGCCAGCAGCTTTGACTCGAGCACTGAAGCTTTCTTT. Its translation: CASSFDSSTEAFF. The variable domain in full, completed from reference TRBV5-5 and TRBJ1-1, reads DAGVTQSPTHLIKTRGQQVTLRCSPISGHKSVSWYQQVLGQGPQFIFQYYEKEERGRGNFPDRFSARQFPNYSSELNVNALLLGDSALYLCASSFDSSTEAFFGQGTRLTVV.